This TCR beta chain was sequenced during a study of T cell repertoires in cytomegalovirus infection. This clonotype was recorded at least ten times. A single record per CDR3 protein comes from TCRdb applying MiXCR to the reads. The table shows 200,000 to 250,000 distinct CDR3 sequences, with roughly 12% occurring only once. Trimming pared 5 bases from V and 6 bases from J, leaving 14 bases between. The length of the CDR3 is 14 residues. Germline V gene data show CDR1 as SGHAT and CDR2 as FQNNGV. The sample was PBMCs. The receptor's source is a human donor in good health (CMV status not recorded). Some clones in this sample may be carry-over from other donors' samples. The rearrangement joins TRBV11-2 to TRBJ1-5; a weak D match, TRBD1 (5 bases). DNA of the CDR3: TGTGCCAGCAGCGCAGCCCTTGGGGGTCAGCCCCAGCATTTT. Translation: CASSAALGGQPQHF.